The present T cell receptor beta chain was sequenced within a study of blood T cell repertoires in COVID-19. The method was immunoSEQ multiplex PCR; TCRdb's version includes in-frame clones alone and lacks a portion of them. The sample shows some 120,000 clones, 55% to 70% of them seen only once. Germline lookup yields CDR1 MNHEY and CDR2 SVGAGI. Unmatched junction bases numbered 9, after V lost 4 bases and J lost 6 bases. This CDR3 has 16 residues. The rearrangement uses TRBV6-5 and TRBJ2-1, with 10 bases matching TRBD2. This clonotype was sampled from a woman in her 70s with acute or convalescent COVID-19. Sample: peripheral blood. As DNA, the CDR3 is TGTGCCAGCAGTTCCTGGGGAGCGGGGGGGCCCAATGAGCAGTTCTTC. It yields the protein CASSSWGAGGPNEQFF.